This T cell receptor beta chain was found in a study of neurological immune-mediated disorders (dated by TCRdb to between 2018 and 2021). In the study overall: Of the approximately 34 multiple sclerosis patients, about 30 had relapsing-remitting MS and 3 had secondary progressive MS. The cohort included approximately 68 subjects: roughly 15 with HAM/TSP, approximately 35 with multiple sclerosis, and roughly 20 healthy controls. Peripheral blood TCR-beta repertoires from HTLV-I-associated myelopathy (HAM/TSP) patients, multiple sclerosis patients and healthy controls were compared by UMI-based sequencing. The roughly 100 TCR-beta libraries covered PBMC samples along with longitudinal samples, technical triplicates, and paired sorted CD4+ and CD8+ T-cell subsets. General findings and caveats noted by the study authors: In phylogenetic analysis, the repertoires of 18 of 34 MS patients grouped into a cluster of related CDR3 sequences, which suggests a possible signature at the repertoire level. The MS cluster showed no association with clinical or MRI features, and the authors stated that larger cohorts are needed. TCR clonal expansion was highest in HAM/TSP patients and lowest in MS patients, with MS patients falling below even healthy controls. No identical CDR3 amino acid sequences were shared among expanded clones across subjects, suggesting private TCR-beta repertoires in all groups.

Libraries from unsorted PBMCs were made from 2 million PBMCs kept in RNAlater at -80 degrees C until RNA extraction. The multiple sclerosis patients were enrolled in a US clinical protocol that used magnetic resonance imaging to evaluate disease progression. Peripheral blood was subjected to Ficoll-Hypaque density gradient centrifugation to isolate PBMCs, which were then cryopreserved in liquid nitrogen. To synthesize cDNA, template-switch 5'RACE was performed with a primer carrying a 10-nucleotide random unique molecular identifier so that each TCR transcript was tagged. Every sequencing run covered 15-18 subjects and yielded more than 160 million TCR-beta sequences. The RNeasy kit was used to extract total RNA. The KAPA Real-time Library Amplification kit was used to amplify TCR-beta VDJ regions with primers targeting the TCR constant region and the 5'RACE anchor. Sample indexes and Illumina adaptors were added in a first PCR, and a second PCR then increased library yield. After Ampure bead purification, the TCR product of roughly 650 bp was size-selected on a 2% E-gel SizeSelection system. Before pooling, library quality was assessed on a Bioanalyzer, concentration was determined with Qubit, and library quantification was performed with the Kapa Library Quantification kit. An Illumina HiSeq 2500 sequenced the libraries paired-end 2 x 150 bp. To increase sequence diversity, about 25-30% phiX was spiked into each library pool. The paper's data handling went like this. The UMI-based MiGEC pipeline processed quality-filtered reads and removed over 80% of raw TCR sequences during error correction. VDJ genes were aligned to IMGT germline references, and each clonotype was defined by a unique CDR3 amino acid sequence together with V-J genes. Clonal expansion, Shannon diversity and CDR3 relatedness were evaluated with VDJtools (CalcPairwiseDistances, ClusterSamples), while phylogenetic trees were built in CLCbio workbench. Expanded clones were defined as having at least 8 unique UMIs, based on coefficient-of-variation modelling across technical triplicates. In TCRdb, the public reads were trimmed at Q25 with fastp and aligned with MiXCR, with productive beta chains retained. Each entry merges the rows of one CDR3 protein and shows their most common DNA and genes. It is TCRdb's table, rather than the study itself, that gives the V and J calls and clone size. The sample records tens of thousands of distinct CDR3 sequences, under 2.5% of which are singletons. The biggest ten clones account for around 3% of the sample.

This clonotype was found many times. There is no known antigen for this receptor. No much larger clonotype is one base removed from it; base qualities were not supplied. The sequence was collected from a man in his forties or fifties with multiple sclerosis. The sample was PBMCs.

The nucleotides are TGTGCCAGCAGTGAAAGTAGAGACACAGATACGCAGTATTTT. Translation gives CASSESRDTDTQYF. Here the chain combines TRBV6-4 and TRBJ2-3; the D gene is unclear. V drops 3 bases and J drops 2 bases, leaving 9 bases in between. The CDR3 runs 14 residues from the cysteine to the phenylalanine. Only the CDR3 region is kept as DNA, spanning 42 bases read in frame from base 1. Via the germline V gene, CDR1 is MRHNA and CDR2 SNTAGT.